The 19 T cell receptor beta chains given below trace back to one sample, sequenced in a study of CD8 T cells in ankylosing spondylitis. TCRdb reprocessed the 5' RACE reads via MiXCR and lists one record per CDR3 protein. Here the sample spans 250,000 or so distinct CDR3 sequences, 18% being singletons. Sequenced material: blood, either unsorted or a sorted T cell fraction (not recorded which). The receptors derive from a male donor with ankylosing spondylitis or in good health (not recorded which).

In its sample, this clonotype was seen a few times. The V gene is TRBV9, the J gene TRBJ2-3, with D perhaps TRBD1 or TRBD2 (5 bases each). Germline V gene lookup returns CDR1 SGDLS and CDR2 YYNGEE. Trimming took off 2 bases at V and 0 bases at J, with 10 bases between the two ends. The length of the CDR3 is 15 residues. The CDR3 DNA is TGTGCCAGCAGCGTGGGGGACCTGAGCACAGATACGCAGTATTTT. Translation: CASSVGDLSTDTQYF.

This clonotype was observed a handful of times. This sequence joins TRBV12-3 or TRBV12-4 and TRBJ2-3; D gene unclear. The CDR3 sequence is 16 residues long. Trimming removed 3 bases at V and 0 bases at J, with 13 bases between. The CDR3 nucleotides are TGTGCCAGCAGTTTCCAACTATTCTCTAGCACAGATACGCAGTATTTT. Translating gives CASSFQLFSSTDTQYF.

V gene TRBV7-9 combines with J gene TRBJ2-3; maybe TRBD1 (8 bases). Trimming left V 4 bases short and J 5 bases short, with 22 bases between. The CDR3 sequence is 17 residues long. CDR1 is SEHNR and CDR2 is FQNEAQ in the germline V gene (reference sequence). The CDR3 is CASSSPQDREGGDTQYF. CDR3 DNA sequence: TGTGCCAGCAGCTCCCCTCAGGACAGGGAGGGGGGAGATACGCAGTATTTT.

This clonotype was detected many times. The rearrangement uses TRBV10-3 and TRBJ1-2, with a tentative D call TRBD1 (6 bases). The CDR3 covers 12 residues. Germline loops: CDR1 ENHRY, CDR2 SYGVKD. V gave up 0 bases and J gave up 13 bases, with 12 bases separating them. CDR3 residues: CAISESRGAGTF. CDR3 bases: TGTGCCATCAGTGAGTCTCGGGGGGCCGGCACCTTC.

On this clonotype itself: The junction does not match germline at one end; this may be a read error. V usage is TRBV29-1 and J usage is TRBJ2-7; possible D gene TRBD1, 6 bases. The CDR3 covers 12 residues. CDR1 is SQVTM, CDR2 ANQGSEA, per germline. As DNA, the CDR3 is TGCAGCGTACAGGGACCTGACTACGAGCAGTATTTC. Translated, it gives CSVQGPDYEQYF.

The sample holds a few counts of this clonotype. The rearrangement uses TRBV25-1 and TRBJ2-3, with D possibly being TRBD2 (6 bases). CDR1 is MGHDK and CDR2 is SYGVNS in the germline V gene. The CDR3 spans 13 residues. V dropped 7 bases and J dropped 5 bases, with 13 bases sitting between them. The CDR3 protein is CASKGLGGDTQYF. DNA of the CDR3: TGTGCCAGCAAGGGACTGGGGGGAGATACGCAGTATTTT.

This clonotype was observed a handful of times. V and J are TRBV7-9 and TRBJ1-2; no definite D call. V was pared by 0 bases and J by 5 bases, with 7 bases between. This CDR3 is 13 amino acids long. Looked up from germline, CDR1 is SEHNR and CDR2 is FQNEAQ (reference sequence). The CDR3 is CASSLAWEYGYTF. DNA for the CDR3: TGTGCCAGCAGCTTAGCTTGGGAATATGGCTACACCTTC.

This clonotype occurred a few times. The rearrangement joins TRBV29-1 to TRBJ2-7, with TRBD2 as a possible D gene (6 bases). V shed 0 bases and J shed 7 bases, with 16 bases lying between them. The CDR3 contains 14 residues. CDR1 SQVTM and CDR2 ANQGSEA come from the germline V gene. The CDR3 loop is CSVEDGGGRDEQYF. The CDR3 coding sequence is TGCAGCGTTGAAGATGGGGGAGGCCGGGATGAGCAGTACTTC.

In this sample, this clonotype turned up a few times. The chain employs TRBV7-9 and TRBJ2-7; D call uncertain. There are 14 residues in the CDR3. V gave up 5 bases and J gave up 0 bases, with 11 bases separating them. Per germline, CDR1 SEHNR and CDR2 FQNEAQ (reference sequence). CDR3 DNA: TGTGCCAGCAGCCCAGAGACGAACTCCTACGAGCAGTACTTC. Encoded protein: CASSPETNSYEQYF.

This chain joins TRBV27 and TRBJ2-1; 8 bases map to TRBD2. The CDR3 loop spans 14 amino acids. Unmatched junction bases numbered 4, after V lost 6 bases and J lost 3 bases. Germline V lookup: CDR1 MNHEY, CDR2 SMNVEV (reference sequence). CDR3 region: CASRRLAFYNEQFF. The CDR3 nucleotides are TGTGCCAGCAGAAGACTAGCGTTCTACAATGAGCAGTTCTTC.

This clonotype has a handful of counts. J is TRBJ2-5 and V is TRBV15; 9 bases align to TRBD2. CDR1 and CDR2 from the germline V gene are LNHNV and YYDKDF (reference sequence). The CDR3 is 15 residues long. V lost 0 bases, J lost 5 bases, and 4 bases stayed unmatched. CDR3 in DNA: TGTGCCACCAGCAGAGAGGCGGGGGGGTTGGAGACCCAGTACTTC. As protein: CATSREAGGLETQYF.

This clonotype came up a few times. This rearrangement joins TRBV12-3 or TRBV12-4 to TRBJ2-7; 7 bases align to TRBD1. The CDR3 contains 13 residues. Trimming cost V 5 bases and J 2 bases; bases outside gene matches: 3. The CDR3, as DNA: TGTGCCAGCAGTGACAGGGTAGCCTACGAGCAGTACTTC. As protein: CASSDRVAYEQYF.

In this sample, this clonotype turned up a few times. This chain uses TRBV7-2 with TRBJ2-7; tentatively, D is TRBD2 (5 bases). Germline V gene data show CDR1 as SGHTA and CDR2 as FQGNSA. CDR3 size: 13 residues. The V end lost 1 base, the J end lost 7 bases, and 11 bases lay between the germline ends. CDR3 loop: CASSLGGPGEQYF. In nucleotides, the CDR3 is TGTGCCAGCAGCTTAGGAGGCCCGGGGGAGCAGTACTTC.

The chain joins TRBV5-1 to TRBJ2-1; TRBD1 is a possible D gene (6 bases). The CDR3 has 14 residues. The germline V and J ends were trimmed by 5 bases and 9 bases, with 18 bases remaining between them. CDR1 is SGHRS and CDR2 is YFSETQ in the germline V gene. The CDR3 DNA sequence: TGCGCCAGCAGTAATTACCTACAGGGTGGTGAGCAGTTCTTC. This encodes CASSNYLQGGEQFF.

This chain joins TRBV24-1 and TRBJ2-2; D call uncertain. The CDR3 contains 12 residues. CDR1 is KGHDR and CDR2 is SFDVKD in the germline V gene. Trimming removed 1 base from V and 6 bases from J, with 2 bases in between. CDR3 residues: CATSDFAGELFF. The DNA of the CDR3 is TGTGCCACCAGTGATTTTGCCGGGGAGCTGTTTTTT.

The chain joins TRBV5-1 to TRBJ2-5; possible D gene TRBD2, 5 bases. The CDR3 totals 14 residues. Deletions cut 6 bases from V and 5 bases from J, with 17 bases between. Germline CDR1 and CDR2: SGHRS and YFSETQ. CDR3 loop: CASKSGKSGETQYF. In DNA, the CDR3 is TGCGCCAGCAAGTCTGGAAAATCGGGGGAGACCCAGTACTTC. Drawing the rest from reference TRBV5-1 and TRBJ2-5, the complete variable domain is KAGVTQTPRYLIKTRGQQVTLSCSPISGHRSVSWYQQTPGQGLQFLFEYFSETQRNKGNFPGRFSGRQFSNSRSEMNVSTLELGDSALYLCASKSGKSGETQYFGPGTRLLVL.

The chain links TRBV15 to TRBJ1-1; no firm D call. CDR3 length: 14 residues. Trimming cost V 1 base and J 5 bases, with 11 bases left between them. In germline, CDR1 is LNHNV, CDR2 YYDKDF (reference sequence). Written as DNA, the CDR3 is TGTGCCACCAGCAGAGGTGAGCTGGAGACTGAAGCTTTCTTT. Protein: CATSRGELETEAFF.

There are a few counts of this clonotype. The chain carries TRBV7-2 and TRBJ2-7, with TRBD1 matching 12 bases. This CDR3 comprises 15 residues. CDR1 and CDR2 (germline): SGHTA, FQGNSA. After removal of 5 bases from V and 2 bases from J, the junction contained 4 bases not matched to a gene. The chain's CDR3 is CASSIGTGGPYEQYF. The CDR3 bases are TGTGCCAGCAGCATCGGGACAGGGGGCCCCTACGAGCAGTACTTC.

This clonotype was recorded at least ten times. The chain uses TRBV4-2 and TRBJ2-7; D is perhaps TRBD2 (6 bases). Deletions cut 6 bases from V and 2 bases from J, with 14 bases between. Germline-derived CDR1 and CDR2 are LGHNA and YNFKEQ. CDR3 size: 14 residues. In DNA, the CDR3 is TGTGCCAGCAGTCTCAATAGCGGTGCCTACGAGCAGTACTTC. This encodes CASSLNSGAYEQYF.